The 10 T cell receptor beta chains presented below share a single source sample, sequenced in a study of blood T cells in healthy people across ages. A second PCR, run for roughly 7 to 12 cycles, used a sample-barcoded 5' primer plus a J-beta primer mix. TCRdb analysed the 5' RACE reads with MiXCR anew, one entry per CDR3 protein. Here the sample spans 850,000 to 1,000,000 distinct CDR3 sequences, about 44% being singletons. The sequenced sample consisted of blood. The receptor source for this set is a man between 25 and 39 years old in good health.

This chain uses TRBV6-4 with TRBJ2-7; D call uncertain. Looked up from germline, CDR1 is MRHNA and CDR2 is SNTAGT. This CDR3 region has 15 residues. Trimming pared 6 bases from V and 0 bases from J, leaving 15 bases between. CDR3 sequence reads: CASSAPPYSSYEQYF. As DNA, the CDR3 is TGTGCCAGCAGCGCACCACCCTATAGCTCCTACGAGCAGTACTTC.

V and J are TRBV7-2 and TRBJ2-1, with TRBD2 matching 10 bases. V was pared by 3 bases and J by 7 bases, with 6 bases of the junction left unmatched. The CDR3 loop spans 15 amino acids. Per germline, CDR1 SGHTA and CDR2 FQGNSA. The CDR3 coding sequence is TGTGCCAGCAGCTTTATTCTAGCGGGAGCGAATGAGCAGTTCTTC. Translating it yields CASSFILAGANEQFF.

The sample holds a few counts of this clonotype. V is TRBV4-1 and J is TRBJ2-1; D tentatively reads TRBD1 or TRBD2 (5 bases each). The V end was cut by 0 bases, the J end by 1 base, with 13 bases between. CDR1 MGHRA and CDR2 YSYEKL come from the germline V gene. The CDR3 length is 17 residues. In DNA form, the CDR3 reads TGCGCCAGCAGCCAAGATCCAGGGCGCGGGTCCTACAATGAGCAGTTCTTC. This translates into CASSQDPGRGSYNEQFF.

The CDR3 region has the DNA TGTGCCAGCAGCTCCCTGGACAGGGGAGTAGGAGATACGCAGTATTTT. It translates to CASSSLDRGVGDTQYF. The chain is built from TRBV7-3 and TRBJ2-3, with 9 bases identical to TRBD1. Trimming at V came to 4 bases and at J to 5 bases, leaving 10 bases not matched to a gene. The CDR3 consists of 16 residues. In germline, CDR1 is SGHTA, CDR2 FQGTGA.

This clonotype was seen ten or more times. The chain's CDR3 is CASSLSSSSYEQYF. The CDR3 DNA reads as TGTGCCAGCAGCCTCTCGTCGTCGAGCTACGAGCAGTACTTC. The rearrangement joins TRBV2 to TRBJ2-7; no clear D gene. The ends were cut back, 6 bases at V and 3 bases at J, with 15 bases in the middle. CDR1 SNHLY and CDR2 FYNNEI come from the germline V gene. CDR3 length: 14 amino acids.

The rearrangement links TRBV5-1 to TRBJ1-5; D remains unclear. V lost 7 bases and J 0 bases, leaving 17 bases between the germline ends. This CDR3 region has 16 residues. CDR1 is SGHRS, CDR2 YFSETQ, per germline. For the CDR3, the DNA is TGCGCCAGCCGGGCTGGACTATCGCCTAGCAATCAGCCCCAGCATTTT. This translates into CASRAGLSPSNQPQHF.

This clonotype was found a few times. V and J are TRBV7-9 and TRBJ2-3, with 9 bases aligning to TRBD2. Germline values: CDR1 SEHNR, CDR2 FQNEAQ (reference sequence). CDR3 length: 14 residues. The J segment lost 5 bases and the V segment lost 5 bases, leaving 5 bases of the junction unmatched. The CDR3 reads CASSRGGAVDTQYF. DNA for the CDR3: TGTGCCAGCAGCCGCGGGGGGGCCGTAGATACGCAGTATTTT.

V and J are TRBV20-1 and TRBJ2-7; 8 bases agree with TRBD1. Per the germline V gene, CDR1 is DFQATT and CDR2 is SNEGSKA (reference sequence). This CDR3 comprises 12 residues. V shed 6 bases and J 6 bases; nucleotides not matched to a gene: 7. The CDR3 loop is CSATTGAREQYF. The CDR3 nucleotides read TGCAGTGCCACGACAGGGGCTCGCGAGCAGTACTTC.

This clonotype has a single count. The V and J genes are TRBV20-1 and TRBJ2-3; unclear D gene. This CDR3 comprises 15 residues. From germline, CDR1 is DFQATT and CDR2 SNEGSKA (reference sequence). The V end was cut by 3 bases, the J end by 0 bases, with 13 bases between. The CDR3 nucleotides read TGCAGTGCTAGCCGTCAGCAAACTAGCACAGATACGCAGTATTTT. Translating it yields CSASRQQTSTDTQYF.

The CDR3 region has the DNA TGTGCCCGTTCCCACGAGCAGTACTTC. It yields the protein CARSHEQYF. The V call is TRBV21-1, the J call TRBJ2-7. TRBV21-1 is a pseudogene locus. The CDR3 has 9 residues.